One and the same sample provided the 7 T cell receptor beta chains below, sequenced in a study of blood T cell repertoires in COVID-19. The repertoire was sequenced with immunoSEQ multiplex PCR; TCRdb's copy has only in-frame clones and lacks some. The table lists around 400,000 clones, roughly four fifths of them singletons. Sequences were obtained from PBMCs or T cells enriched from blood (not recorded which). The origin of the receptors is a woman aged 45-65 years who had recovered from COVID-19.

The CDR3 coding sequence is TGTGCCAGCAGTTACGCCGGGGAGTACGATTCACCCCTCCACTTT. This encodes CASSYAGEYDSPLHF. The chain combines TRBV6-2 or TRBV6-3 with TRBJ1-6; D remains ambiguous. CDR3 size: 15 residues. Deletions cut 2 bases from V and 8 bases from J, with 13 bases between. CDR1 is MNHEY and CDR2 is SVGEGT in the germline V gene.

The chain uses TRBV5-1 and TRBJ2-6; 9 bases are a match to TRBD1. The germline CDR1 and CDR2 sequences are SGHRS and YFSETQ. This CDR3 contains 17 residues. Trimming cost V 4 bases and J 4 bases; bases outside gene matches: 9. CDR3 residues: CASSPGTGTDGANVLTF. The CDR3 DNA is TGCGCCAGCAGCCCTGGGACAGGGACTGACGGGGCCAACGTCCTGACTTTC.

This clone was seen just once. The genes are TRBV19 and TRBJ1-2, with D possibly TRBD1 on 5 matching bases. V lost 7 bases, J lost 0 bases, and 30 bases lay in between. CDR1 and CDR2 (germline): LNHDA, SQIVND (reference sequence). This CDR3 comprises 20 residues. CDR3 amino acids: CASTRRSSEGTGPSNYGYTF. The CDR3 region has the DNA TGTGCCAGTACCCGTAGGTCGTCGGAGGGAACAGGTCCCTCTAACTATGGCTACACCTTC.

The V gene is TRBV19, the J gene TRBJ2-2, with 7 bases that match TRBD2. J gave up 4 bases and V 11 bases, and 7 bases lay outside the gene matches. Germline V lookup: CDR1 LNHDA, CDR2 SQIVND (reference sequence). This CDR3 is 13 amino acids long. This chain's CDR3 is CAAARGVTGELFF. The DNA of the CDR3 is TGTGCCGCGGCTCGGGGGGTCACCGGGGAGCTGTTTTTT.

This clone is a singleton in its sample. The chain links TRBV7-6 to TRBJ1-2, with TRBD1 as a possible D gene (5 bases). The CDR3 length is 15 residues. V lost 1 base to trimming and J lost 5 bases, with 14 bases between them. Germline V CDR1 and CDR2: SGHVS, FNYEAQ. The CDR3 loop reads CASSLDPGMPYGYTF. Here the CDR3 DNA reads TGTGCCAGCAGCTTAGACCCAGGGATGCCATATGGCTACACCTTC.

The CDR3 coding sequence is TGTGCCAGCAGCCAAGGTCAGACTAGCGGGGGCACAGATACGCAGTATTTT. Residues: CASSQGQTSGGTDTQYF. The chain combines TRBV4-2 with TRBJ2-3, with 11 bases that match TRBD2. Germline CDR1 reads LGHNA; CDR2 reads YNFKEQ. Trimming removed 1 base from V and 1 base from J; junction bases left unmatched: 4. The CDR3 consists of 17 residues.

The chain carries TRBV11-3 and TRBJ2-3; D gene ambiguous. The V end was cut by 6 bases, the J end by 5 bases, with 12 bases between. The CDR3 loop spans 13 amino acids. Germline V gene lookup returns CDR1 SGHNT and CDR2 YENEEA. CDR3: CASRRPSGDTQYF. CDR3 coding DNA: TGTGCCAGCAGGCGACCCTCAGGAGATACGCAGTATTTT.